There are a few counts of the clone carrying this T cell receptor (beta chain). This sample stems from a study of cytomegalovirus exposure and HLA in healthy donors. PCR amplification relied on 60 Vbeta primers (plus 13 Jbeta primers). TCRdb's table, derived via immunoSEQ multiplex PCR, lists solely in-frame clones and lacks some. The table records around 150,000 clones, 65% to 80% of them present only once. V lost 4 bases to trimming and J lost 6 bases; unmatched junction nucleotides: 9. This CDR3 has 15 residues. Germline CDR1 reads SGDLS; CDR2 reads YYNGEE. The chain joins TRBV9 to TRBJ1-2; the match to TRBD1 covers 10 bases. This receptor was obtained from a male donor in good health and CMV-seronegative. Sequenced input: PBMCs. CDR3 residues: CASSPRLDRGHGYTF. The CDR3 nucleotides are TGTGCCAGCAGCCCCCGTTTAGACAGGGGGCATGGCTACACCTTC.